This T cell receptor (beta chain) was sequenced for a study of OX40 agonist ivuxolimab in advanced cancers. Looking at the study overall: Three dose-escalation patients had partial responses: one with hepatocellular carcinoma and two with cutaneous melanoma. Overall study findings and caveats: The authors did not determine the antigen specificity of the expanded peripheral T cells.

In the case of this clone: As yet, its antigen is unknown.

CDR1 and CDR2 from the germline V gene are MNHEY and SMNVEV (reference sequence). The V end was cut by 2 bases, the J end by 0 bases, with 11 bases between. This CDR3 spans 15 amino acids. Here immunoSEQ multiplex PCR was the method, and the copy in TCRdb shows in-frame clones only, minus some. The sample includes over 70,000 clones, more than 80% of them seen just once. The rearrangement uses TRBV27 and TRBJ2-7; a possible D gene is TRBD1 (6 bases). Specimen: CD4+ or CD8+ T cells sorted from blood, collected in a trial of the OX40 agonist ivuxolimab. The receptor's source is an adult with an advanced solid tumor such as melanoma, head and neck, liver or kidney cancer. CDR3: CASSLGGHFSYEQYF. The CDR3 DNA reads TGTGCCAGCAGTTTAGGGGGACACTTCTCCTACGAGCAGTACTTC.